Each of the 10 T cell receptor beta chains below was sequenced from the same sample in a study of T cells after yellow fever vaccination. One entry per CDR3 protein, called by TCRdb with MiXCR from the 5' RACE reads. Of around 610,000 distinct CDR3 sequences listed, roughly 13% are singletons. Sequenced material: PBMCs, taken on the day of the yellow fever booster vaccination. Every receptor here comes from a man aged 25 to 40 who received the YFV17D yellow fever vaccine.

The CDR3 sequence: CASSSKTGRVDGANVLTF. CDR3 in DNA: TGCGCCAGCAGCTCCAAGACAGGGAGGGTGGATGGGGCCAACGTCCTGACTTTC. The chain employs TRBV5-1 and TRBJ2-6; D may match TRBD1 or TRBD2 (7 bases each). Germline values: CDR1 SGHRS, CDR2 YFSETQ. Trimming took 3 bases from V and 3 from J, leaving 19 bases between them. This CDR3 has 18 amino acids.

In this sample, this clonotype turned up a few times. The V call is TRBV7-2, the J call TRBJ2-2; 11 bases fit TRBD2. Looked up from germline, CDR1 is SGHTA and CDR2 is FQGNSA. With 0 bases clipped from V and 5 bases from J, the junction kept 5 bases outside the gene matches. The CDR3 spans 17 residues. In DNA, the CDR3 is TGTGCCAGCAGCTTAGCGGCTAGCGGGAGGCGGACCGGGGAGCTGTTTTTT. It specifies CASSLAASGRRTGELFF.

The chain has TRBV10-3 and TRBJ2-7; D gene unclear. This CDR3 is 12 amino acids long. V shed 5 bases and J shed 5 bases, with 10 bases lying between them. Per the germline V gene, CDR1 is ENHRY and CDR2 is SYGVKD. The CDR3 bases are TGTGCCATCAGTAATAGTGCCAACGAGCAGTACTTC. This sequence encodes CAISNSANEQYF.

Only a few counts were recorded for this clonotype. The CDR3, as DNA: TGCAGTGCTAGAGGTCTAGAAGCTGGGAATGAGCAGTTCTTC. It specifies CSARGLEAGNEQFF. This chain joins TRBV20-1 and TRBJ2-1; D uncertain. V lost 1 base to trimming and J lost 7 bases, with 14 bases between them. Germline V gene data show CDR1 as DFQATT and CDR2 as SNEGSKA (reference sequence). This CDR3 has 14 residues.

This clonotype was counted a few times. This chain links TRBV10-3 with TRBJ2-5; possible D gene TRBD2, 5 bases. This CDR3 has 13 residues. The V gene lost 5 bases and the J gene lost 4 bases, with 11 bases spanning the gap. Germline CDR1 reads ENHRY; CDR2 reads SYGVKD. The CDR3 DNA reads as TGTGCCATCAGTTCCGCTAGCACAGAGACCCAGTACTTC. Translation gives CAISSASTETQYF.

The CDR3, as DNA: TGTGCCAGCAGCCAAGATCGGATCGGGACAGGGGCCCATCGCGGCTACACCTTC. It encodes CASSQDRIGTGAHRGYTF. The chain couples TRBV3-1 to TRBJ1-2; 10 positions agree with TRBD1. The CDR3 length is 18 residues. The ends lost 0 bases at V and 8 bases at J; junction bases unmatched: 15. Germline loops: CDR1 LGHDT, CDR2 YNNKEL (reference sequence).

The chain employs TRBV4-2 and TRBJ2-3; D gene uncertain. Deletions cut 1 base from V and 4 bases from J, with 9 bases between. Germline lookup yields CDR1 LGHNA and CDR2 YNFKEQ. This CDR3 contains 14 residues. CDR3 sequence reads: CASSQVINADTQYF. The CDR3, as DNA: TGTGCCAGCAGCCAAGTTATCAACGCAGATACGCAGTATTTT.

The rearrangement joins TRBV6-2 or TRBV6-3 to TRBJ2-4, with a tentative D call TRBD1 (6 bases). This CDR3 is built from 12 residues. V was shortened by 2 bases and J by 13 bases, with 12 bases between the two germline ends. Looked up from germline, CDR1 is MNHEY and CDR2 is SVGEGT. For the CDR3, the DNA is TGTGCCAGCAGTTACCAGGACAGCCAACAGTACTTC. This gives the protein CASSYQDSQQYF.

The rearrangement links TRBV6-5 to TRBJ1-2; D gene ambiguous. The germline gives CDR1 MNHEY, CDR2 SVGAGI. Trimming took off 4 bases at V and 0 bases at J, with 15 bases between the two ends. The CDR3 runs to 16 residues. The CDR3: CASSSYLGAANYGYTF. CDR3 in DNA: TGTGCCAGCAGTTCCTACCTAGGAGCTGCTAACTATGGCTACACCTTC.

The chain joins TRBV29-1 to TRBJ2-5; no firm D call. V lost 3 bases to trimming and J lost 7 bases, with 15 bases between them. The CDR3 consists of 13 residues. Per the germline V gene, CDR1 is SQVTM and CDR2 is ANQGSEA. CDR3 nucleotides: TGCAGCGTTGATGAGGTGGCCTCGGGGACCCAGTACTTC. Protein product: CSVDEVASGTQYF.